One and the same sample provided the 24 T cell receptor beta chains below, sequenced in a study of CD8+CD57+ T cells in acquired aplastic anemia (dated by TCRdb to 2016 to 2019). Flow cytometry had shown CD8+CD57+ cell expansion in the patients selected for sequencing. Data came from an Illumina HiSeq 2000. Genomic DNA served as template for TCR beta VDJ combination and CDR3 sequence profiling. TCRdb trimmed public reads at Q25 via fastp, called clones via MiXCR and kept in-frame beta chains. Merged by CDR3 protein, the rows form single entries marked with the most common genes and DNA. This sample has about 95,000 distinct CDR3 sequences in its table, and 55% to 75% of those were observed once. 60% to 80% of the sample comes from the top ten. The specimen sequenced was sorted CD4+, CD8+, or CD8+CD57+ T cells (not recorded which) from PBMCs. The receptors derive from a human donor with aplastic anemia.

The CDR3 loop is CSVYGTSGNTDTQYF. CDR3 in DNA: TGCAGCGTCTACGGGACTAGCGGGAACACAGATACGCAGTATTTT. This chain uses TRBV29-1 with TRBJ2-3, with 13 nucleotides matching TRBD2. J was trimmed by 2 bases and V by 6 bases; bases with no gene match: 5. Germline V gene lookup returns CDR1 SQVTM and CDR2 ANQGSEA. This CDR3 comprises 15 residues.

This rearrangement joins TRBV20-1 to TRBJ2-3; TRBD2 matches 7 bases. This CDR3 comprises 15 residues. From germline, CDR1 is DFQATT and CDR2 SNEGSKA (reference sequence). V shed 0 bases, J shed 4 bases, and the junction held 7 bases outside the gene matches. CDR3 sequence (DNA): TGCAGTGCTAGAGATCCGCGGGAGTCGGCAGATACGCAGTATTTT. It encodes CSARDPRESADTQYF.

The V gene is TRBV10-1, the J gene TRBJ2-1; a weak D match, TRBD1 (5 bases). The germline V gene encodes CDR1 WNHNN and CDR2 SYGVQD (reference sequence). This CDR3 spans 14 amino acids. With 3 bases removed from V and 7 bases from J, the gap between germline ends came to 13 bases. The CDR3: CASSEVEGENEQFF. The CDR3, as DNA: TGCGCCAGCAGTGAAGTTGAAGGGGAAAATGAGCAGTTCTTC.

The gene calls are TRBV15 and TRBJ1-4; D unclear. V was trimmed by 5 bases and J by 4 bases, leaving 20 bases between them. The CDR3 spans 17 residues. Looked up from germline, CDR1 is LNHNV and CDR2 is YYDKDF (reference sequence). In DNA, the CDR3 is TGTGCCACCAGCCCGGACGAGACTCAAAGGAGTAATGAAAAACTGTTTTTT. Its translation is CATSPDETQRSNEKLFF.

As concerns this clonotype: The junction shows a germline mismatch at one end, possibly a read error. The chain links TRBV25-1 to TRBJ1-6, with TRBD1 identical over 7 bases. Germline values: CDR1 MGHDK, CDR2 SYGVNS. The CDR3 extends over 14 amino acids. The CDR3 nucleotides are TGTTCCAGCAGCTTCAACAGGGGAGGATCACCCCTCCACTTT. Translating gives CSSSFNRGGSPLHF.

This clonotype showed up just a few times. This rearrangement joins TRBV6-5 to TRBJ1-1; the D is unclear. The V gene lost 6 bases and the J gene lost 7 bases, with 15 bases spanning the gap. The CDR3 totals 13 residues. Germline V CDR1 and CDR2: MNHEY, SVGAGI. The CDR3 sequence is CASSVARGREAFF. The CDR3 DNA is TGTGCCAGCAGCGTAGCGAGAGGACGTGAAGCTTTCTTT.

CDR3 sequence (DNA): TGTGCCAGCAGGGAGTTGCTGGTCACTGAAGCTTTCTTT. Protein: CASRELLVTEAFF. The V gene is TRBV2, the J gene TRBJ1-1; no reliable D call. Germline CDR1 reads SNHLY; CDR2 reads FYNNEI. V lost 6 bases and J 4 bases, leaving 12 bases between the germline ends. CDR3 size: 13 residues.

The CDR3 is CASSLDGSYEQYF. The CDR3 region has the DNA TGTGCCAGCAGCTTGGACGGCTCCTACGAGCAGTACTTC. V usage is TRBV7-9 and J usage is TRBJ2-7; D remains ambiguous. Germline CDR1 reads SEHNR; CDR2 reads FQNEAQ (reference sequence). This CDR3 contains 13 residues. V was pared by 3 bases and J by 0 bases, with 6 bases between.

On this clonotype: A read error may account for a junction end that differs from germline. This rearrangement joins TRBV9 to TRBJ1-1, with TRBD1 identical over 9 bases. The CDR3 length is 12 residues. Per germline, CDR1 SGDLS and CDR2 YYNGEE. The CDR3 loop reads CASSGRDRGYRF. Here the CDR3 DNA reads TGTGCCAGCAGCGGACGTGACAGGGGGTACCGCTTT.

This clonotype was recorded once. This chain connects TRBV10-3 to TRBJ2-7, with D perhaps TRBD2 (5 bases). The V gene's germline CDR1 is ENHRY and CDR2 SYGVKD. CDR3 size: 12 residues. Trimming stripped 3 bases from V and 7 bases from J, with 10 bases between. For the CDR3, the DNA is TGTGCCATCAGTGAAAACGGCGGGGAGCAGTACTTC. It codes for CAISENGGEQYF.

This clonotype was recorded at least ten times. This chain links TRBV9 with TRBJ2-5, with D perhaps TRBD1 or TRBD2 (5 bases each). The CDR3 runs 15 residues. Germline V lookup: CDR1 SGDLS, CDR2 YYNGEE. Trimming took 2 bases from V and 5 from J, leaving 16 bases between them. CDR3 nucleotides: TGTGCCAGCAGCGTCGGGACCTCCTCCCGGGAGACCCAGTACTTC. This sequence encodes CASSVGTSSRETQYF.

This rearrangement joins TRBV11-2 to TRBJ1-1, with D possibly TRBD1 on 5 matching bases. The CDR3 totals 15 residues. With 3 bases removed from V and 4 bases from J, the gap between germline ends came to 15 bases. Germline CDR1 is SGHAT and CDR2 is FQNNGV. The DNA of the CDR3 is TGTGCCAGCAGCTTGCATGGGGCGGGCGGCACTGAAGCTTTCTTT. Translation gives CASSLHGAGGTEAFF. Looking up the rest from reference TRBV11-2 and TRBJ1-1 gives the full variable domain: EAGVAQSPRYKIIEKRQSVAFWCNPISGHATLYWYQQILGQGPKLLIQFQNNGVVDDSQLPKDRFSAERLKGVDSTLKIQPAKLEDSAVYLCASSLHGAGGTEAFFGQGTRLTVV.

This chain connects TRBV7-7 to TRBJ2-5; perhaps D is TRBD1 or TRBD2 (6 bases each). The CDR3 is made up of 14 amino acids. V lost 4 bases and J 5 bases, leaving 14 bases between the germline ends. The germline CDR1 and CDR2 sequences are SSHAT and FNYEAQ (reference sequence). CDR3 amino acids: CASSSPGGAETQYF. The DNA for the CDR3 is TGTGCCAGCAGCTCCCCCGGGGGCGCGGAGACCCAGTACTTC.

The chain employs TRBV20-1 and TRBJ2-7, with D unclear. The CDR3 covers 14 residues. Germline V lookup: CDR1 DFQATT, CDR2 SNEGSKA (reference sequence). The V gene lost 0 bases and the J gene lost 4 bases, with 13 bases spanning the gap. CDR3 sequence reads: CSARDPDGIYEQYF. The CDR3 DNA reads as TGCAGTGCTAGAGATCCAGACGGAATATACGAGCAGTACTTC.

Worth noting for this clonotype: One junction end does not reproduce the germline sequence, and a read error may be involved. J is TRBJ2-7 and V is TRBV24-1; perhaps TRBD1 as D (5 bases). Germline CDR1 is KGHDR and CDR2 is SFDVKD. This CDR3 has 14 amino acids. CDR3 nucleotides: TGTGCCACTTCCTCAGGGCAGAACTCCTACGGGCAGTACTTC. As protein: CATSSGQNSYGQYF.

A single count supports this clonotype. CDR3 protein: CSVARAGGSTDTQYF. CDR3 in DNA: TGCAGCGTTGCCCGAGCGGGAGGAAGCACAGATACGCAGTATTTT. The rearrangement uses TRBV29-1 and TRBJ2-3, with 9 nucleotides matching TRBD2. CDR1 is SQVTM, CDR2 ANQGSEA, per germline. CDR3 size: 15 residues. Trimming at V came to 4 bases and at J to 0 bases, leaving 5 bases not matched to a gene.

This clonotype was recorded at least ten times. The V and J genes are TRBV15 and TRBJ1-1, with TRBD1 matching over 7 bases. Trimming removed 0 bases from V and 0 bases from J; junction bases left unmatched: 1. The CDR3 contains 15 residues. Germline-derived CDR1 and CDR2 are LNHNV and YYDKDF (reference sequence). This CDR3 is CATSRDRGMNTEAFF. The CDR3 DNA follows: TGTGCCACCAGCAGAGACAGGGGGATGAACACTGAAGCTTTCTTT.

The count of this clonotype is one. The chain has TRBV7-3 and TRBJ2-1, with 9 nucleotides matching TRBD2. The germline V gene has CDR1 SGHTA and CDR2 FQGTGA. The CDR3 extends over 15 amino acids. V lost 5 bases to trimming and J lost 3 bases; unmatched junction nucleotides: 5. Here the CDR3 reads CASSPSGVNYNEQFF. The CDR3 bases are TGTGCCAGCAGCCCTAGCGGGGTTAACTACAATGAGCAGTTCTTC.

This clonotype appeared a single time. The V gene is TRBV14, the J gene TRBJ2-5; D not resolved. CDR3 length equals 13 residues. CDR1 and CDR2 from the germline V gene are SGHDN and FVKESK. V dropped 0 bases and J dropped 5 bases, with 7 bases sitting between them. Here the CDR3 reads CASSQDRVETQYF. The CDR3 DNA follows: TGTGCCAGCAGCCAAGACCGGGTGGAGACCCAGTACTTC.

This rearrangement joins TRBV29-1 to TRBJ2-1; D uncertain. CDR1 SQVTM and CDR2 ANQGSEA come from the germline V gene. This CDR3 has 12 residues. Here the CDR3 reads CSAPKWGNEQFF. In DNA, the CDR3 is TGCAGTGCTCCCAAGTGGGGAAATGAGCAGTTCTTC.

About this clonotype itself: Its ends do not fully match the called genes, so a read error is possible. J is TRBJ2-2 and V is TRBV29-1, with D perhaps TRBD2 (5 bases). Germline V lookup: CDR1 SQVTM, CDR2 ANQGSEA. The CDR3 spans 16 residues. CDR3 nucleotides: TGCAGCGTCTCAGCAAATCCGGTCGCGAACACCGGGGAGCCGTTTTTT. Its protein is CSVSANPVANTGEPFF.

The V call is TRBV7-9, the J call TRBJ2-7; 11 bases match TRBD1. The CDR3 is made up of 15 amino acids. Germline V CDR1 and CDR2: SEHNR, FQNEAQ (reference sequence). V gave up 5 bases and J gave up 2 bases; unmatched junction bases: 5. The CDR3 sequence is CASSTGQGATYEQYF. CDR3 bases: TGTGCCAGCAGCACAGGACAGGGGGCGACCTACGAGCAGTACTTC.

This clonotype has a handful of counts. The J gene is TRBJ2-7, the V gene TRBV7-6, with D maybe TRBD1 (5 bases). The V end lost 5 bases, the J end lost 3 bases, and 8 bases lay between the germline ends. Germline loops: CDR1 SGHVS, CDR2 FNYEAQ. The CDR3 is 12 residues long. In nucleotides, the CDR3 is TGTGCCAGCAGCCCTAGGGGCTACGAGCAGTACTTC. It encodes CASSPRGYEQYF.

The rearrangement joins TRBV19 to TRBJ2-2, with D uncertain. The CDR3 is made up of 13 amino acids. V lost 3 bases, J lost 3 bases, and 5 bases lay in between. Germline CDR1 reads LNHDA; CDR2 reads SQIVND (reference sequence). The CDR3 region has the DNA TGTGCCAGTAGTATTTGGGACACCGGGGAGCTGTTTTTT. It codes for CASSIWDTGELFF.